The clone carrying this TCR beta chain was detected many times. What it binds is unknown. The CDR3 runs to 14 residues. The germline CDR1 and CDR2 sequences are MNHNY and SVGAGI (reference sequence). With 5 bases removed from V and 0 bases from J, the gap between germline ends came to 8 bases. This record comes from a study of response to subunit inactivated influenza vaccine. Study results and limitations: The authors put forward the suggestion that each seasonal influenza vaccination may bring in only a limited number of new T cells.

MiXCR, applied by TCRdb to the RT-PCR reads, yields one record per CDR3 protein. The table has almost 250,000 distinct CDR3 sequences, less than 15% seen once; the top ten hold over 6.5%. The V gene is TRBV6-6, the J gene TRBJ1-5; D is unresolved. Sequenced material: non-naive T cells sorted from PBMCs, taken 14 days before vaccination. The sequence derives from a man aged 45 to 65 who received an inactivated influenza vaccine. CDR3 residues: CASSLKISNQPQHF. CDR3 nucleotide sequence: TGTGCCAGCAGTCTCAAGATTAGCAATCAGCCCCAGCATTTT.